This T cell receptor (beta chain) was sequenced during a study of blood T cell repertoires in COVID-19. The CDR3 length is 15 residues. Germline CDR1 MNHEY, CDR2 SVGEGT. Losses at the gene ends were 5 bases for V and 3 bases for J; bases not matched to a gene: 6. The method was immunoSEQ multiplex PCR; TCRdb's version includes in-frame clones alone and lacks a portion of them. The table has some 300,000 clones, around 89% seen once. Specimen: PBMCs or T cells enriched from blood (not recorded which). The receptor's source is a woman between 40 and 50 years old who had recovered from COVID-19. This rearrangement joins TRBV6-2 or TRBV6-3 to TRBJ2-2; 7 positions match TRBD2. The CDR3 coding sequence is TGTGCCAGCAGTCCCCCGGGGGGTTACACCGGGGAGCTGTTTTTT. It codes for CASSPPGGYTGELFF.